The rows below give T cell receptor beta chains drawn from one sample of a study of blood T cell repertoires in COVID-19. Data came from immunoSEQ multiplex PCR; TCRdb stores just in-frame clones and leaves some out. Of roughly 150,000 clones in the sample, roughly 90% were seen once. The sample was peripheral blood. The receptor set was obtained from a man younger than 35 with COVID-19, enrolled during active disease. Each CDR3 is given with its conserved first and last residue. Each record gives: CDR3 protein, CDR3 DNA, J gene, D gene, V gene, clone size. A D gene is named only where the DNA matches it firmly. Rows may omit the clone size; those that give it use once, few, many or a size class.

cdr3_aa: CASSLVTGAFSNQPQHF
cdr3_nt: TGTGCCAGCAGTTTAGTTACAGGGGCCTTTAGCAATCAGCCCCAGCATTTT
j_call: TRBJ1-5
d_call: TRBD1
v_call: TRBV28
clone_size: -

cdr3_aa: CASSEEVRTNYGYTF
cdr3_nt: TGTGCCAGCAGTGAAGAGGTCAGGACTAACTATGGCTACACCTTC
j_call: TRBJ1-2
d_call: -
v_call: TRBV2
clone_size: -

cdr3_aa: CASSDSRGRAYNEQFF
cdr3_nt: TGTGCCAGCAGTGACTCGAGGGGGCGGGCCTACAATGAGCAGTTCTTC
j_call: TRBJ2-1
d_call: TRBD1
v_call: TRBV6-4
clone_size: -

cdr3_aa: CASSRTSGRAGETQYF
cdr3_nt: TGTGCCAGCAGCCGTACTAGCGGGAGGGCTGGGGAGACCCAGTACTTC
j_call: TRBJ2-5
d_call: TRBD2
v_call: TRBV7-2
clone_size: -

cdr3_aa: CASSAGLGTDTQYF
cdr3_nt: TGTGCCAGCAGCGCCGGACTAGGCACAGATACGCAGTATTTT
j_call: TRBJ2-3
d_call: TRBD2
v_call: TRBV7-9
clone_size: -

cdr3_aa: CASRRTGYSGNTIYF
cdr3_nt: TGTGCCAGCAGACGTACAGGGTACTCTGGAAACACCATATATTTT
j_call: TRBJ1-3
d_call: -
v_call: TRBV28
clone_size: -

cdr3_aa: CSVVWASGSYEQYF
cdr3_nt: TGCAGCGTTGTGTGGGCTAGCGGCTCCTACGAGCAGTACTTC
j_call: TRBJ2-7
d_call: TRBD2
v_call: TRBV29-1
clone_size: -

cdr3_aa: CASSPSGTYEQYF
cdr3_nt: TGTGCCAGCTCACCGTCCGGGACCTACGAGCAGTACTTC
j_call: TRBJ2-7
d_call: -
v_call: TRBV18
clone_size: -

cdr3_aa: CASRGTPFRKPQHF
cdr3_nt: TGTGCCAGCAGAGGGACTCCCTTTAGGAAGCCCCAGCATTTT
j_call: TRBJ1-5
d_call: -
v_call: TRBV28
clone_size: once

cdr3_aa: CATSEGEGDTQYF
cdr3_nt: TGTGCCACCAGCGAGGGGGAGGGGGATACGCAGTATTTT
j_call: TRBJ2-3
d_call: -
v_call: TRBV15
clone_size: -

cdr3_aa: CASSLSNPGLISGRTYNEQFF
cdr3_nt: TGTGCCAGCAGTTTATCGAATCCGGGACTGATTAGCGGGAGGACCTACAATGAGCAGTTCTTC
j_call: TRBJ2-1
d_call: TRBD2
v_call: TRBV27
clone_size: few

cdr3_aa: CASSGQGSGNTIYF
cdr3_nt: TGTGCCAGCAGCGGTCAGGGCTCTGGAAACACCATATATTTT
j_call: TRBJ1-3
d_call: -
v_call: TRBV9
clone_size: once

cdr3_aa: CAWSVMWDSEETQYF
cdr3_nt: TGTGCCTGGAGTGTAATGTGGGACAGTGAAGAGACCCAGTACTTC
j_call: TRBJ2-5
d_call: TRBD1
v_call: TRBV30
clone_size: -

cdr3_aa: CASSVEGRNNEQFF
cdr3_nt: TGTGCCAGCAGCGTAGAAGGGAGGAACAATGAGCAGTTCTTC
j_call: TRBJ2-1
d_call: -
v_call: TRBV9
clone_size: -

cdr3_aa: CATDRGYSNQPQHF
cdr3_nt: TGTGCCACCGACAGGGGTTATAGCAATCAGCCCCAGCATTTT
j_call: TRBJ1-5
d_call: TRBD1
v_call: TRBV19
clone_size: -

cdr3_aa: CASSHGQGDYGYTF
cdr3_nt: TGCGCCAGCAGCCACGGACAGGGGGACTATGGCTACACCTTC
j_call: TRBJ1-2
d_call: TRBD1
v_call: TRBV4-1
clone_size: -

cdr3_aa: CASSQAPNRGQGYTF
cdr3_nt: TGTGCCAGCAGTCAAGCCCCAAACAGGGGGCAAGGCTACACCTTC
j_call: TRBJ1-2
d_call: TRBD1
v_call: TRBV28
clone_size: -

cdr3_aa: CASSPPLSSENRDTQYF
cdr3_nt: TGTGCCAGCTCACCACCGCTCTCTAGCGAGAATCGGGATACGCAGTATTTT
j_call: TRBJ2-3
d_call: -
v_call: TRBV18
clone_size: -

cdr3_aa: CASSHPYRSGGYTF
cdr3_nt: TGTGCCAGCAGCCACCCGTACCGATCGGGTGGCTACACCTTC
j_call: TRBJ1-2
d_call: -
v_call: TRBV16
clone_size: -

cdr3_aa: CASSRRLQGFPAEAFF
cdr3_nt: TGCGCCAGCAGCCGCCGATTACAGGGCTTTCCCGCTGAAGCTTTCTTT
j_call: TRBJ1-1
d_call: -
v_call: TRBV4-1
clone_size: -

cdr3_aa: CASTDRSYGYTF
cdr3_nt: TGTGCCAGCACGGACAGGAGCTATGGCTACACCTTC
j_call: TRBJ1-2
d_call: TRBD1
v_call: TRBV9
clone_size: few

cdr3_aa: CASSPLGESYNSPLHF
cdr3_nt: TGTGCCAGCAGCCCCCTCGGGGAGTCCTATAATTCACCCCTCCACTTT
j_call: TRBJ1-6
d_call: -
v_call: TRBV9
clone_size: -

cdr3_aa: CASSQGGRGYGYTF
cdr3_nt: TGCGCCAGCAGCCAAGGGGGCAGGGGCTATGGCTACACCTTC
j_call: TRBJ1-2
d_call: -
v_call: TRBV4-3
clone_size: -

cdr3_aa: CASSAAGANGELFF
cdr3_nt: TGCGCCAGCAGTGCAGCGGGAGCCAACGGGGAGCTGTTTTTT
j_call: TRBJ2-2
d_call: TRBD2
v_call: TRBV10-1
clone_size: -

cdr3_aa: CASRQTSGSWNTGELFF
cdr3_nt: TGTGCCAGCAGACAAACCTCCGGGAGTTGGAACACCGGGGAGCTGTTTTTT
j_call: TRBJ2-2
d_call: -
v_call: TRBV11-3
clone_size: -

cdr3_aa: CASLHPRGTEAFF
cdr3_nt: TGTGCCAGCCTCCACCCTCGGGGCACTGAAGCTTTCTTT
j_call: TRBJ1-1
d_call: -
v_call: TRBV19
clone_size: -

cdr3_aa: CASSFDFFRGSNGYTF
cdr3_nt: TGTGCCAGCAGTTTTGACTTCTTCAGGGGATCTAATGGCTACACCTTC
j_call: TRBJ1-2
d_call: -
v_call: TRBV28
clone_size: once

cdr3_aa: CASSERGSYNSPLHF
cdr3_nt: TGTGCCAGCAGTGAACGGGGCTCCTATAATTCACCCCTCCACTTT
j_call: TRBJ1-6
d_call: -
v_call: TRBV25-1
clone_size: -

cdr3_aa: CASSPRTGGGNEQYF
cdr3_nt: TGTGCCAGCAGCCCACGGACAGGGGGCGGCAACGAGCAGTACTTC
j_call: TRBJ2-7
d_call: TRBD1
v_call: TRBV6-5
clone_size: -

cdr3_aa: CASSPTSPGDEQYF
cdr3_nt: TGTGCCAGCAGCCCTACCTCCCCCGGTGACGAGCAGTACTTC
j_call: TRBJ2-7
d_call: -
v_call: TRBV7-9
clone_size: -

cdr3_aa: CAGGTSAYNEQFF
cdr3_nt: TGTGCGGGGGGGACTAGCGCCTACAATGAGCAGTTCTTC
j_call: TRBJ2-1
d_call: TRBD2
v_call: TRBV30
clone_size: -

cdr3_aa: CASSQVGLAGEQFF
cdr3_nt: TGCGCCAGCAGCCAAGTAGGGCTAGCGGGAGAGCAGTTCTTC
j_call: TRBJ2-1
d_call: TRBD2
v_call: TRBV4-3
clone_size: once

cdr3_aa: CASSLFSTGLAANEQFF
cdr3_nt: TGTGCCAGCAGTTTATTTAGCACGGGACTAGCAGCGAATGAGCAGTTCTTC
j_call: TRBJ2-1
d_call: TRBD2
v_call: TRBV27
clone_size: -

cdr3_aa: CASSNPDSNYGYTF
cdr3_nt: TGTGCCAGCAGCAATCCGGACAGTAACTATGGCTACACCTTC
j_call: TRBJ1-2
d_call: -
v_call: TRBV7-9
clone_size: -

cdr3_aa: CSVASRLSNYGYTF
cdr3_nt: TGCAGCGTTGCCTCGCGGCTTTCCAACTATGGCTACACCTTC
j_call: TRBJ1-2
d_call: -
v_call: TRBV29-1
clone_size: -

cdr3_aa: CAWGRSRAYNEQFF
cdr3_nt: TGTGCCTGGGGGAGGTCGAGGGCCTACAATGAGCAGTTCTTC
j_call: TRBJ2-1
d_call: -
v_call: TRBV30
clone_size: few

cdr3_aa: CASSRYRTEISYNEQFF
cdr3_nt: TGTGCCAGCAGCCGGTACAGGACGGAGATCTCCTACAATGAGCAGTTCTTC
j_call: TRBJ2-1
d_call: -
v_call: TRBV7-6
clone_size: -

cdr3_aa: CASSAGLASYNEQFF
cdr3_nt: TGTGCCAGCAGTGCGGGACTAGCCTCCTACAATGAGCAGTTCTTC
j_call: TRBJ2-1
d_call: TRBD2
v_call: TRBV25-1
clone_size: -

cdr3_aa: CASSEPGLAVEQYF
cdr3_nt: TGTGCCAGCAGTGAACCCGGACTGGCTGTGGAGCAGTACTTC
j_call: TRBJ2-7
d_call: -
v_call: TRBV6-1
clone_size: -

cdr3_aa: CASSATDNTEAFF
cdr3_nt: TGTGCCAGCAGCGCGACAGATAACACTGAAGCTTTCTTT
j_call: TRBJ1-1
d_call: -
v_call: TRBV9
clone_size: once

cdr3_aa: CAVTDGTGPYEQYF
cdr3_nt: TGTGCCGTAACCGACGGGACAGGGCCCTACGAGCAGTACTTC
j_call: TRBJ2-7
d_call: TRBD1
v_call: TRBV2
clone_size: -

cdr3_aa: CASSQDLAAGGRVGELFF
cdr3_nt: TGCGCCAGCAGCCAAGATCTCGCGGCAGGGGGAAGGGTCGGGGAGCTGTTTTTT
j_call: TRBJ2-2
d_call: TRBD1
v_call: TRBV4-3
clone_size: few

cdr3_aa: CASSSGYTDTQYF
cdr3_nt: TGTGCCAGCAGCTCAGGGTACACAGATACGCAGTATTTT
j_call: TRBJ2-3
d_call: -
v_call: TRBV5-4
clone_size: -

cdr3_aa: CASSSRLANHNEQFF
cdr3_nt: TGTGCCAGCAGTTCCCGACTAGCGAACCACAATGAGCAGTTCTTC
j_call: TRBJ2-1
d_call: TRBD2
v_call: TRBV27
clone_size: -

cdr3_aa: CASSLAGVTDTQYF
cdr3_nt: TGTGCCAGCAGCTTGGCGGGAGTCACAGATACGCAGTATTTT
j_call: TRBJ2-3
d_call: TRBD2
v_call: TRBV7-9
clone_size: once

cdr3_aa: CASSFPEGEAFF
cdr3_nt: TGTGCCAGCAGTTTTCCCGAGGGTGAAGCTTTCTTT
j_call: TRBJ1-1
d_call: -
v_call: TRBV28
clone_size: -

cdr3_aa: CATSDKPRGAGNQPQHF
cdr3_nt: TGTGCCACCAGTGATAAACCCAGGGGAGCGGGCAATCAGCCCCAGCATTTT
j_call: TRBJ1-5
d_call: -
v_call: TRBV24-1
clone_size: once

cdr3_aa: CASSLSELYNEQFF
cdr3_nt: TGTGCCAGCAGCTTAAGTGAGCTATACAATGAGCAGTTCTTC
j_call: TRBJ2-1
d_call: -
v_call: TRBV13
clone_size: few

cdr3_aa: CASSRTPQGSTDTQYF
cdr3_nt: TGTGCCAGCAGCCGGACCCCCCAGGGGAGCACAGATACGCAGTATTTT
j_call: TRBJ2-3
d_call: -
v_call: TRBV5-4
clone_size: -